This entry features one TCR beta chain sequence. Its specificity is unknown. RNA transcripts were the template for amplifying TCR beta CDR3 regions. HTBI primers drove first-round RT-PCR of the TCR CDR3. TCRdb re-derived calls from the multiplex PCR reads in MiXCR, one entry per CDR3 protein. The data show under 350,000 distinct CDR3 sequences, 21% seen once. This entry is derived from a study of T cells in Graves' hyperthyroidism and ophthalmopathy. The overall study: The blood sample was taken at first diagnosis, before treatment began. Findings of the study overall: Blood also showed most of the thyroid clonotypes that were expanded above 0.001.

The CDR3 covers 17 residues. Germline CDR1 SGDLS, CDR2 YYNGEE. Unmatched junction bases numbered 10, after V lost 4 bases and J lost 0 bases. Researchers defined stable Graves' hyperthyroidism as no ophthalmopathy progression within 18 months. Source material: blood. The chain has TRBV9 and TRBJ1-5, with 7 bases identical to TRBD1. This sequence originates from a woman in her 50s with Graves' hyperthyroidism. CDR3 residues: CASSPGGGGYSNQPQHF. In DNA, the CDR3 is TGTGCCAGCAGCCCAGGGGGGGGTGGGTATAGCAATCAGCCCCAGCATTTT.